This T cell receptor (beta chain) was sequenced in a study of blood T cell repertoires in COVID-19. Study context: The United States, Italy and Spain supplied acute and convalescent COVID-19 samples. PBMCs, B-cell-depleted T cells, or T cells were the source of the cDNA or gDNA that made up the material.

Source study methods: It was from reference gene primer amplification that nucleated cell counts were estimated. Only in-frame clones appear in the TCRdb table, and some are missing; sequencing was by immunoSEQ multiplex PCR. V, J and clone size are those of that table, while D and trimming were read from the DNA. The sample carries tens of thousands of clones, around 80% recorded once. This TCR was recovered from a man in his sixties or seventies with acute or convalescent COVID-19. The material sequenced was peripheral blood.

The CDR3 coding sequence is TGTGCCAGCAGTTTATTGGCGACAGGGGGCCACTATGGCTACACCTTC. Protein sequence: CASSLLATGGHYGYTF. V is TRBV28 and J is TRBJ1-2; 10 bases are shared with TRBD1. CDR1 and CDR2 (germline): MDHEN, SYDVKM. The CDR3 extends over 16 amino acids. V dropped 1 base and J dropped 3; count of bases not matched to a gene: 5.